This T cell receptor (beta chain) comes out of a study of post-analysis software for immune sequencing data. Unique molecular identifiers tagged the TCR beta cDNA libraries. TCRdb recomputed calls from the PCR reads with MiXCR, one row per CDR3 protein. The sample records 750,000 to 950,000 distinct CDR3 sequences, about 57% being singletons. Regarding this clonotype: Its antigen is as yet unknown.

The study, taken as a whole, reports: Compared with controls, patients had more of about 5 TRBV segments, including TRBV5-6, TRBV5-1 and TRBV20-1. A significant reduction in normalized Chao1 diversity was observed in multiple sclerosis patients versus controls.

Trimming removed 1 base at V and 0 bases at J, with 7 bases between. Germline V gene data show CDR1 as DFQATT and CDR2 as SNEGSKA (reference sequence). CDR3 length equals 14 residues. The chain has TRBV20-1 and TRBJ2-1; D unresolved. The sequenced sample consisted of blood. The clonotype was recovered from a girl aged 10-17 years with multiple sclerosis. Here the CDR3 reads CSARAIISYNEQFF. The CDR3 DNA follows: TGCAGTGCTAGAGCTATTATCTCCTACAATGAGCAGTTCTTC.